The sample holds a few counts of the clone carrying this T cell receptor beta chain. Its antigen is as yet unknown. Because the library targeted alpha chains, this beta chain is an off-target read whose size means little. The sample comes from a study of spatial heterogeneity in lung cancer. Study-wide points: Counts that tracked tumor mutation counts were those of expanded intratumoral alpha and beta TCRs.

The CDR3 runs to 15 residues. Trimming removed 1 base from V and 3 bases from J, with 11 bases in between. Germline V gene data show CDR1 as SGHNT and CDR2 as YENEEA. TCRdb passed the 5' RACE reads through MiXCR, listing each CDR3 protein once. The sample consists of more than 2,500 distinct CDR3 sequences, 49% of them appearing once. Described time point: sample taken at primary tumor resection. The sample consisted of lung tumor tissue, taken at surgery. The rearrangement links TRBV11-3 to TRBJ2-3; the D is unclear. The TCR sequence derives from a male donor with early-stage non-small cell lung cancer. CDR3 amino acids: CASSLGVAETDTQYF. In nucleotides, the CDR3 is TGTGCCAGCAGCTTAGGGGTGGCGGAGACAGATACGCAGTATTTT.